This T cell receptor beta chain came from a study of OX40 agonist ivuxolimab in advanced cancers. Across the study: From about 23 to 85 years was the age range, with a mean of around 56 years, and over 70% were male. Earlier treatment with anti-PD-1, anti-PD-L1 or anti-CTLA-4 was permitted, and less than 50% had received some. The study, taken as a whole, reports: Averaged across samples, CD8+ T cells carried more expanded clones than CD4+ did. CD4+ and CD8+ blood T cells expanded clonally by week 6 at 0.1 to 3.0 mg/kg.

Clones were read by immunoSEQ multiplex PCR, and TCRdb kept only the in-frame ones, dropping some. The sample shows about 59,000 clones, 80% to 95% of them seen only once. Between the trimmed V and J ends, which lost 7 bases and 3 bases, there was a span of 16 bases. CDR1 is MNHNS and CDR2 is SASEGT in the germline V gene. CDR3 length: 15 residues. As to this clone: Its matching antigen is unknown.

The J gene is TRBJ1-5, the V gene TRBV6-1; perhaps TRBD1 as D (6 bases). This sample comprised CD4+ or CD8+ T cells sorted from blood, obtained in a trial of the OX40 agonist ivuxolimab. The sequence was collected from an adult with an advanced solid tumor such as melanoma, head and neck, liver or kidney cancer. The CDR3 loop is CASTMTGEYNQPQHF. For the CDR3, the DNA is TGTGCCAGCACTATGACAGGAGAATACAATCAGCCCCAGCATTTT.